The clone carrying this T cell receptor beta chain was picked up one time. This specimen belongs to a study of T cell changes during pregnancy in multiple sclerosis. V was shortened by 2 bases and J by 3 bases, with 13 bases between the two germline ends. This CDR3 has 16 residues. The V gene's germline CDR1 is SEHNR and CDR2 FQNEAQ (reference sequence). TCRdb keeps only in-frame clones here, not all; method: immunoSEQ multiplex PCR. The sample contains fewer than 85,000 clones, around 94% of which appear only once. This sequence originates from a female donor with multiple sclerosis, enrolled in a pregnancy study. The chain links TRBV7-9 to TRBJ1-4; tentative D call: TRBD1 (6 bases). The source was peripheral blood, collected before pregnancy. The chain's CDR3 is CASSLTQGEANEKLFF. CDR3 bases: TGTGCCAGCAGCTTAACACAGGGAGAAGCTAATGAAAAACTGTTTTTT.